This entry concerns a single T cell receptor beta chain. The antigen it binds to is not known. No base quality values were provided; no much bigger clone lies one nucleotide off. The germline ends are 23 bases apart after V is trimmed by 10 bases and J by 3 bases. Reading from cysteine to phenylalanine, the CDR3 counts 16 amino acids. CDR3 DNA only is kept here, 48 bases in frame from base 1. Looking up the germline V gene yields CDR1 KGHDR and CDR2 SFDVKD. The data derive from a study of blood T cell repertoires in COVID-19 (dated by TCRdb to the early 2020s). For the wider study: Samples covering the acute and convalescent phases of COVID-19 were provided by collaborators in the United States, Italy and Spain. The repertoires were released in a freely available public database intended as a resource for research on the immune response to SARS-CoV-2. Samples came from the ongoing ImmuneRACE study (first 160 participants) plus 1,254 subjects from 6 global collaborators. The material from the prospective study consisted of cDNA or gDNA derived from T cells, B-cell-depleted T cells, or PBMCs. Subjects who had been exposed to COVID-19, were actively infected with it, or had recovered from it provided the deeply sampled blood TCRbeta repertoires that made up the dataset. Where available, HLA class I and class II types were taken from metadata supplied by the sample provider and were not determined by assay-based typing. The sample metadata nearly always contained a de-identified subject ID, COVID-19 status, age in years and sex.

General study outcomes and caveats: The quantity of clinical and demographic metadata differed by source and by participant and was supplied without curation.

TCRbeta CDR3 regions were amplified from genomic DNA by means of the immunoSEQ Assay, a bias-controlled multiplex PCR. The paper's processing steps were these. The number of nucleated cells in each sample was estimated from the amplification of reference gene primers within the assay. Sequence reads were collapsed and filtered to measure the absolute abundance of every unique TCRbeta CDR3 rearrangement. Productive Simpson clonality was computed per sample as the square root of Simpson's diversity index over productive rearrangements. TCRdb limited this immuneACCESS table to in-frame rearrangements with V and J called. A share of clones is missing; checked studies link under half to unresolved V genes, and the rest is unexplained. Clone size and the V and J calls come from that table; the DNA yielded D and trimming. Across this sample there are under 200,000 clones, with less than 90% seen only once. The top ten hold about a tenth of the sample.

In Seattle, one collaborating source enrolled patients while the infection was active and tracked those patients longitudinally over the course of disease. Each collaborating institution followed its own protocols to collect whole blood in K2EDTA tubes. Collaborator samples were shipped for TCRbeta analysis as frozen whole blood, isolated PBMCs, or DNA extracted from either sample type. Specimen: peripheral blood. This receptor was identified in a woman aged 60-75 years with COVID-19, enrolled during active disease. This sequence uses TRBV24-1 and TRBJ1-1; a tentative D call is TRBD1 (5 bases match). The base sequence is TGTGCCACTTCGGGACTGGCGGTTAATGGGGACACTGAAGCTTTCTTT. Its amino acids are CATSGLAVNGDTEAFF.